This T cell receptor (beta chain) came from a study of T cell clones after liver transplantation. About the study: Samples came pre-transplant, pre-randomization before withdrawal, and post-randomization after withdrawal ended.

The CDR3 has 13 amino acids. V shed 11 bases, J shed 4 bases, and the junction held 6 bases outside the gene matches. From germline, CDR1 is SEHNR and CDR2 FQNEAQ (reference sequence). TCRdb's table, derived via immunoSEQ multiplex PCR, lists solely in-frame clones and lacks some. The sample yields roughly 73,000 clones, roughly 80% seen once. This clone turned up a few times. The chain couples TRBV7-9 to TRBJ2-1, with 9 bases matching TRBD2. The sequences come from CD4+ T cells from blood, collected before liver transplant. The receptor comes from a human donor who received a liver transplant. The DNA for the CDR3 is TGTGCCTCTAAGCGGGAGGCTTACAATGAGCAGTTCTTC. It translates to CASKREAYNEQFF.